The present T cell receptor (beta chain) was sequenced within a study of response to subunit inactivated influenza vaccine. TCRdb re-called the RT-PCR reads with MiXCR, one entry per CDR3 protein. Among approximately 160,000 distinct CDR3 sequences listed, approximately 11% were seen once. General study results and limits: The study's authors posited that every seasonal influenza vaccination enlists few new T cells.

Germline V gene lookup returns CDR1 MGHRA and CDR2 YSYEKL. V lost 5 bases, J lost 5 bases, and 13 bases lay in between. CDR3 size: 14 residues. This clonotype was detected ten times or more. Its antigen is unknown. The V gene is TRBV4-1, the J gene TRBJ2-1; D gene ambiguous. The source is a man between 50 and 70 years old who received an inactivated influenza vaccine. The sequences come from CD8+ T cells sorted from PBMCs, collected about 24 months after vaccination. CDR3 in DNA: TGCGCCAGCAGCATACACTCAGCTGACAATGAGCAGTTCTTC. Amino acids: CASSIHSADNEQFF.